The rows below give T cell receptor beta chains drawn from one sample of a study of cytomegalovirus exposure and HLA in healthy donors. The table came from immunoSEQ multiplex PCR; TCRdb's copy has only in-frame clones and leaves some out. The profile shows more than 200,000 clones, 60% to 80% of them singletons. The sample comprised PBMCs. The receptors shown here come from a man aged 18 to 29 in good health and CMV-seronegative. Each CDR3 is given with its conserved first and last residue. D genes are given only for firm matches. The listing skips clone size in some rows; elsewhere it reads once, few, many or a size class.

j_call | clone_size | d_call | v_call | cdr3_nt | cdr3_aa
TRBJ2-5 | . | . | TRBV7-9 | TGTGCCAGCAGCTTCGGGACATCTAAGGGGGAGACCCAGTACTTC | CASSFGTSKGETQYF
TRBJ1-5 | few | . | TRBV19 | TGTGCCAGTAGTGCCCGGGGTGGCAATCAGCCCCAGCATTTT | CASSARGGNQPQHF
TRBJ1-6 | . | TRBD1 | TRBV30 | TGTGCCTGGACCGGACAGGGGGGACGTAATTCACCCCTCCACTTT | CAWTGQGGRNSPLHF
TRBJ2-5 | . | TRBD1 | TRBV11-2 | TGTGCCAGCAGCTCACTCCCGACAGGGGGCCTCCAAGAGACCCAGTACTTC | CASSSLPTGGLQETQYF
TRBJ2-2 | . | TRBD1 | TRBV27 | TGTGCCAGCAGCCGAGGGACAGTGAACACCGGGGAGCTGTTTTTT | CASSRGTVNTGELFF
TRBJ1-1 | once | . | TRBV30 | TGTGCCTGGAGTGTAACAGCCCAGAACACTGAAGCTTTCTTT | CAWSVTAQNTEAFF
TRBJ2-1 | . | . | TRBV5-1 | TGCGCCAGCAGCCCGCGAACGGGGGAAAGTGAGCAGTTCTTC | CASSPRTGESEQFF
TRBJ1-4 | . | . | TRBV5-1 | TGCGCCAGCAGCTCGAATCCCAGTTCTGAAAAACTGTTTTTT | CASSSNPSSEKLFF
TRBJ2-3 | . | TRBD2 | TRBV28 | TGTGCCAGCAGTTTGGGACTAGCGGGAGGGCCGGCAGATACGCAGTATTTT | CASSLGLAGGPADTQYF
TRBJ2-6 | . | TRBD1 | TRBV5-4 | TGTGCCAGCAGCTTGGCCGGACAGGCGGAGGGGGCCAACGTCCTGACTTTC | CASSLAGQAEGANVLTF
TRBJ2-7 | few | TRBD1 | TRBV7-8 | TGTGCCAGCAGCCCCCGGGACAGAATTTCCTACGAGCAGTACTTC | CASSPRDRISYEQYF
TRBJ2-5 | once | TRBD2 | TRBV18 | TGTGCCAGCTCACCTGAGGAGCGGGAGAGGGTCCAGTACTTC | CASSPEERERVQYF
TRBJ2-5 | once | . | TRBV2 | TGTGCCAGCAGTCCCGCAAGGACACAAGAGACCCAGTACTTC | CASSPARTQETQYF
TRBJ2-5 | once | . | TRBV6-6 | TGTGCCAGCAGCCTTATCCCAGGGTCGGGAGAGACCCAGTACTTC | CASSLIPGSGETQYF
TRBJ1-2 | few | . | TRBV6-5 | TGTGCCAGCAGTGCCCCGACAGGAGATAACTATGGCTACACCTTC | CASSAPTGDNYGYTF
TRBJ2-1 | . | TRBD2 | TRBV11-2 | TGTGCCAGCAGCTTAAAGCGGGACTCGTTCTTC | CASSLKRDSFF
TRBJ1-1 | . | TRBD1 | TRBV5-4 | TGTGCCAGCAGCCGCTTGGGACAGACGAACACTGAAGCTTTCTTT | CASSRLGQTNTEAFF
TRBJ2-1 | . | . | TRBV19 | TGTGCCAGCGCGGACACTCGGAGCTCCTACAATGAGCAGTTCTTC | CASADTRSSYNEQFF
TRBJ2-1 | once | . | TRBV19 | TGTGCCAGTAGTATAGGACTAGATTTGAGTGAGCAGTTCTTC | CASSIGLDLSEQFF
TRBJ1-2 | . | . | TRBV5-8 | TGTGCCAGCAGCCTGACCCGGGGAGACTTCTATGGCTACACCTTC | CASSLTRGDFYGYTF
TRBJ2-5 | . | . | TRBV5-4 | TGTGCCAGCACCCCCGGAGGGCAGGGCCAAGAGACCCAGTACTTC | CASTPGGQGQETQYF
TRBJ2-3 | . | . | TRBV7-3 | TGTGCCAGCAGCCAGGGGTTAGATACGCAGTATTTT | CASSQGLDTQYF
TRBJ1-2 | . | TRBD1 | TRBV27 | TGTGCCAGCAGTTTTGGGGGACAGGCTTATGGCTACACCTTC | CASSFGGQAYGYTF
TRBJ1-5 | . | . | TRBV2 | TGTGCCAGCCGATGGGGGGGGGCCCAGCATTTT | CASRWGGAQHF
TRBJ2-7 | . | . | TRBV29-1 | TGCAGCGTCCAAGGGGGGGGGTCCTCCTACGAGCAGTACTTC | CSVQGGGSSYEQYF
TRBJ2-1 | . | . | TRBV19 | TGTGCCAGTAGTATCCTTCAGACTACTGACTACAATGAGCAGTTCTTC | CASSILQTTDYNEQFF